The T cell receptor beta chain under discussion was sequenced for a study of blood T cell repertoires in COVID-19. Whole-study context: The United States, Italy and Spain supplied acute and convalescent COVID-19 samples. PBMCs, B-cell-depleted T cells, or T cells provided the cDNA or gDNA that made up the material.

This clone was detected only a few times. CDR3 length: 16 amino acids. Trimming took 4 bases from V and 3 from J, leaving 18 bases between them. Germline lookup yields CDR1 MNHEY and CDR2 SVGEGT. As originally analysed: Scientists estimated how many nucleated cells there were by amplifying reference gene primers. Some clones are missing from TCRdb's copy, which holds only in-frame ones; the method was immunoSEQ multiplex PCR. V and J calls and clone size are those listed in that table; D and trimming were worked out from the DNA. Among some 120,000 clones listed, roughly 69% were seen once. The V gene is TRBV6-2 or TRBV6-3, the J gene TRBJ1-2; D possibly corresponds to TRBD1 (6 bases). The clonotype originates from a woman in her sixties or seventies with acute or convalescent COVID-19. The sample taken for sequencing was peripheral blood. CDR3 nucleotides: TGTGCCAGCAGTTTCCTCTCCGGGACAACTTACTATGGCTACACCTTC. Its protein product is CASSFLSGTTYYGYTF.